Listed below are T cell receptor beta chains from one sample, sequenced in a study of blood T cell repertoires in COVID-19. Generated by immunoSEQ multiplex PCR, the TCRdb table keeps only in-frame clones and is missing some. The sample includes approximately 500,000 clones, roughly nine tenths of them seen just once. The material sequenced was peripheral blood. The receptors stem from a woman aged 45-60 years with COVID-19, enrolled during active disease. CDR3s include the opening cysteine and the closing phenylalanine or tryptophan. D genes are given only for firm matches. Only some rows state a clone size, as once, few, many or a class for expanded clones.

TGTGCCTGGAGCCGGGACAGGGGGCGGAGGGGCTACACCTTC CAWSRDRGRRGYTF NA TRBD1 TRBJ1-2 TRBV30
TGTGCCAGCAGTACGGGACTAGCGAGAACCGAGCAGTTCTTC CASSTGLARTEQFF NA TRBD2 TRBJ2-1 TRBV27
TGCAGCGTATACACAGAGAACACTGAAGCTTTCTTT CSVYTENTEAFF NA NA TRBJ1-1 TRBV29-1
TGTGCCAGCAGCTTGGCCTCCCCGGGTTACGAGCAGTACTTC CASSLASPGYEQYF few NA TRBJ2-7 TRBV7-2
TGTGCCAGCAGTTACTCAGGACAGGGGGCAGAGACCCAGTACTTC CASSYSGQGAETQYF NA TRBD1 TRBJ2-5 TRBV6-5
TGTGCCACCGGGAGGGGGGGGGAGACCCAGTACTTC CATGRGGETQYF NA TRBD2 TRBJ2-5 TRBV2
TGTGCCAGCAGCTTAGGACGGGGTCCTGAGGAGCAGTACTTC CASSLGRGPEEQYF NA NA TRBJ2-7 TRBV11-3
TGTGCCAGCAGCTCGAGCGGGGGGTTAGATACGCAGTATTTT CASSSSGGLDTQYF NA TRBD2 TRBJ2-3 TRBV5-8
TGTGCCAGCAGTCTCCGGGGGATAACTGAAGCTTTCTTT CASSLRGITEAFF NA NA TRBJ1-1 TRBV28
TGTGCCTGGAGTGTAGGGACATTTAATTCACCCCTCCACTTT CAWSVGTFNSPLHF NA NA TRBJ1-6 TRBV30
TGTGCCAGCAGCCTATCTCCCCGCCCAAAACGGGACACTGAAGCTTTCTTT CASSLSPRPKRDTEAFF NA NA TRBJ1-1 TRBV7-8
TGCGCCAGCAGCTTGGAGGGGGCCTTCAATCAGCCCCAGCATTTT CASSLEGAFNQPQHF NA TRBD1 TRBJ1-5 TRBV5-1
TGTGCCAGCGGGGGACTTGGGAGCGATGAGCAGTTCTTC CASGGLGSDEQFF NA NA TRBJ2-1 TRBV12-3/TRBV12-4
TGTGCCTGGAACGGGGACACTAGCAATCAGCCCCAGCATTTT CAWNGDTSNQPQHF NA NA TRBJ1-5 TRBV30
TGCAGCGCCGAGCTGGGTGCGGATGGCTACACCTTC CSAELGADGYTF once NA TRBJ1-2 TRBV29-1
TGTGCCAGTAGGAGACCGGGACTCCAGAACACTGAAGCTTTCTTT CASRRPGLQNTEAFF NA NA TRBJ1-1 TRBV19
TGCGCCAGCAGCTTGGCGGGGGGGGTCGCCTACAATGAGCAGTTCTTC CASSLAGGVAYNEQFF NA TRBD2 TRBJ2-1 TRBV5-1
TGTGCCATCAGTGAGATGACCGGAGGGAGCTTGAACACTGAAGCTTTCTTT CAISEMTGGSLNTEAFF NA NA TRBJ1-1 TRBV10-3
TGTGCCAGCAGCTTGGAAGGAGGCAATCAGCCCCAGCATTTT CASSLEGGNQPQHF once NA TRBJ1-5 TRBV5-6
TGTGCCAGCAGTTATGGGGCTAGCGGCTACGAGCAGTACTTC CASSYGASGYEQYF NA TRBD2 TRBJ2-7 TRBV6-2/TRBV6-3
TGTGCCTGGAGCCTTGGGGGGGAAGAGACCCAGTACTTC CAWSLGGEETQYF NA TRBD2 TRBJ2-5 TRBV30
TGTGCCAGTAGTGGACTAGCGGGGACCACAGATACGCAGTATTTT CASSGLAGTTDTQYF NA TRBD2 TRBJ2-3 TRBV19
TGTGCCAGCAGCCACCTAGCCGGGACTAGCGGTTTCCCCCATAGCACAGATACGCAGTATTTT CASSHLAGTSGFPHSTDTQYF NA TRBD2 TRBJ2-3 TRBV4-2
TGCGCCAGCAGCTTGGAACCCTCTACCGGGTCGGGCGAGCAGTACTTC CASSLEPSTGSGEQYF once NA TRBJ2-7 TRBV5-1
TGCGCCAGCAGCCCGGGACAGAGTATTAGGAATGAGCAGTTCTTC CASSPGQSIRNEQFF NA TRBD1 TRBJ2-1 TRBV5-1
TGTGCCTGGAGTGTTGAGGGATTGGATGGCTACACCTTC CAWSVEGLDGYTF NA NA TRBJ1-2 TRBV30
TGTGCCAGCAGCGAACAGGGATATAATTCACCCCTCCACTTT CASSEQGYNSPLHF NA NA TRBJ1-6 TRBV9